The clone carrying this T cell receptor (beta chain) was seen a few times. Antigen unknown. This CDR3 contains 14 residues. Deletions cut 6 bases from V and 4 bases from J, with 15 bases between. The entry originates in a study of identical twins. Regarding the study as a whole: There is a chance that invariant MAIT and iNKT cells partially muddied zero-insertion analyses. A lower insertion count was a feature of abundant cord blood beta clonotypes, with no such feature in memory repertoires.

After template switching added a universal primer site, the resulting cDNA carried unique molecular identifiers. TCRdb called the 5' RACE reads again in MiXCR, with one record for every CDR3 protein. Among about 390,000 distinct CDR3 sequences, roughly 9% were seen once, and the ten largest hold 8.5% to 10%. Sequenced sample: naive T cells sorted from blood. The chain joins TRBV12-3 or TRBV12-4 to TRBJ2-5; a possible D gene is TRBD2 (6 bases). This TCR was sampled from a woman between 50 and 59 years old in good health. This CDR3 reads CASSYKTSRETQYF. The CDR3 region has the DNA TGTGCCAGCAGCTATAAAACTAGCCGAGAGACCCAGTACTTC.